Detailed here is one T cell receptor (beta chain). No antigen is known for it. ViraFEST assay sequencing came after antigen-specific CD4+ T cells were expanded with viral peptide pools. Once cultured for approximately eleven days, the cells underwent separation to obtain CD4+ T cells. Neither prior SARS-CoV-2 infection nor positive nucleocapsid antibodies were present in the vaccine recipients. The data were taken from a study of vaccination effects on CD4 cells after COVID-19. General observations from the study: Vaccine-induced clones in healthy vaccinees cross-reacted with common cold coronaviruses in only 1 of 255 cases.

V dropped 0 bases and J dropped 2 bases, with 11 bases sitting between them. This CDR3 is 15 amino acids long. CDR1 is SGHRS and CDR2 is YFSETQ in the germline V gene. Clones were read by immunoSEQ multiplex PCR, and TCRdb kept only the in-frame ones, dropping some. The repertoire consists of 74,000 or so clones, with around 80% occurring once and the leading ten covering 10% to 15%. The chain links TRBV5-1 to TRBJ2-5; the D is unclear. This TCR came from a human donor who received a COVID-19 vaccine. The input for sequencing was CD4+ T cells from PBMCs cultured with SARS-CoV-2 spike peptides, taken before COVID-19 vaccination. CDR3 sequence reads: CASSLGQLRQETQYF. The CDR3 DNA reads as TGCGCCAGCAGCTTGGGCCAATTAAGGCAAGAGACCCAGTACTTC.